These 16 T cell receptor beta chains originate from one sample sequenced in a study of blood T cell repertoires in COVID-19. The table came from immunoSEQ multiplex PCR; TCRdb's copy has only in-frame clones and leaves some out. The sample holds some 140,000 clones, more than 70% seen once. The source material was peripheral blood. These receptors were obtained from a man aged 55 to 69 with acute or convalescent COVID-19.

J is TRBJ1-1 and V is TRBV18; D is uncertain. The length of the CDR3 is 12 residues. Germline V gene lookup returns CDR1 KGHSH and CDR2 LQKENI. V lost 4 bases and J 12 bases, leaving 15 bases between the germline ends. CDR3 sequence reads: CASSRSDSLSFF. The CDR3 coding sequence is TGTGCCAGCTCACGTTCAGACTCTTTGTCTTTCTTT.

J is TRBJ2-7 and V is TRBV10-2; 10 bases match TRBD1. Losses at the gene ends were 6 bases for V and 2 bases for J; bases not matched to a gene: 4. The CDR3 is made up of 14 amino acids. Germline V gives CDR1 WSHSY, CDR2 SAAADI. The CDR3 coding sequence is TGCGCCAGCAGGGTCGGACAGGGGGCCTACGAGCAGTACTTC. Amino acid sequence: CASRVGQGAYEQYF.

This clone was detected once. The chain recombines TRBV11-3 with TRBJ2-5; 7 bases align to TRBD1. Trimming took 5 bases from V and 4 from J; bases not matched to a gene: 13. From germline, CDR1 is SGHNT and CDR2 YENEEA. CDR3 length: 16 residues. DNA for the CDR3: TGTGCCAGCAGCAAAAGACAGGGTTCGGGTAGAGAGACCCAGTACTTC. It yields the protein CASSKRQGSGRETQYF.

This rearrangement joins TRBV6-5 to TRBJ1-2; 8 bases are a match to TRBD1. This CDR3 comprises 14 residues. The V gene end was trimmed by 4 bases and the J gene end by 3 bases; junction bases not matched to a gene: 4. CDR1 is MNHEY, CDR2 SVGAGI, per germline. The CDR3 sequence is CASSFGQGYYGYTF. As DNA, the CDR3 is TGTGCCAGCAGTTTTGGACAGGGCTACTATGGCTACACCTTC.

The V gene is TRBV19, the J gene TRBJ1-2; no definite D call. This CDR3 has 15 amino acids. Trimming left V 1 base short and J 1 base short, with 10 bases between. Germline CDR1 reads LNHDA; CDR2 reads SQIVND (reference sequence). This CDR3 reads CASSIGPQDNYGYTF. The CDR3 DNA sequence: TGTGCCAGTAGTATAGGGCCGCAAGATAACTATGGCTACACCTTC.

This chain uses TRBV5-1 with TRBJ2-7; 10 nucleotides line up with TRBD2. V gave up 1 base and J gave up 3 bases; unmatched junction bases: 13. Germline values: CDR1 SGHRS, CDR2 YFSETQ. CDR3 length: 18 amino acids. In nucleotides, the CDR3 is TGCGCCAGCAGCTTGTTCCTAGCGGGAGTTATTTGTCGCTACGAGCAGTACTTC. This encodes CASSLFLAGVICRYEQYF.

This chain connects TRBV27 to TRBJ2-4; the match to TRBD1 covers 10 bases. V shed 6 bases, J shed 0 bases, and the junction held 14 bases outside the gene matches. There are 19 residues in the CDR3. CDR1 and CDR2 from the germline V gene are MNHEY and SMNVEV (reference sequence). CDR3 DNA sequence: TGTGCCAGCAGCCCTAGACAGGGGGCAGGGGGACTAGCCAAAAACATTCAGTACTTC. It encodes CASSPRQGAGGLAKNIQYF.

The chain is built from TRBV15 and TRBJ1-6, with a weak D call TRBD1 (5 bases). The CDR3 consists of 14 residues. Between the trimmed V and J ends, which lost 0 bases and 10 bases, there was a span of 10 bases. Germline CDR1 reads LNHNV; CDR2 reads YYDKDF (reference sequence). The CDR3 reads CATSREQAGSPLHF. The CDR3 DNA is TGTGCCACCAGCAGAGAACAGGCGGGATCACCCCTCCACTTT.

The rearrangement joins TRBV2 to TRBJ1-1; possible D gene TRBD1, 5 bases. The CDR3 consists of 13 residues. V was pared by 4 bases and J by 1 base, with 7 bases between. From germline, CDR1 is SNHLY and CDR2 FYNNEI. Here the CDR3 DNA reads TGTGCCAGCAGTGTAGGGGAGAACACTGAAGCTTTCTTT. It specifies CASSVGENTEAFF.

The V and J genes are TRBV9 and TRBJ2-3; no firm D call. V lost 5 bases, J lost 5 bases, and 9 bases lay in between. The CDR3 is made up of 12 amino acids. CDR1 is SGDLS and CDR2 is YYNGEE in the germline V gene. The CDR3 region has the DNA TGTGCCAGCAGTACTCATGGAGATACGCAGTATTTT. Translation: CASSTHGDTQYF.

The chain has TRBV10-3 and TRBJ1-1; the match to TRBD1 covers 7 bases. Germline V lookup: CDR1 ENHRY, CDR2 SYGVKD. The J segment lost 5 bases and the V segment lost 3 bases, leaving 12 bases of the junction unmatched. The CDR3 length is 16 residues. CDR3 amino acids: CAISDQGGTRSTEAFF. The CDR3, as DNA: TGTGCCATCAGTGATCAAGGGGGCACTCGGTCGACTGAAGCTTTCTTT.

The CDR3 loop reads CASSKQGASTDTQYF. The CDR3 nucleotides read TGTGCCAGCAGTAAACAGGGGGCGAGCACAGATACGCAGTATTTT. The chain links TRBV6-5 to TRBJ2-3, with TRBD1 matching 9 bases. The length of the CDR3 is 15 residues. Losses at the gene ends were 5 bases for V and 0 bases for J; bases not matched to a gene: 3. Germline CDR1 is MNHEY and CDR2 is SVGAGI.

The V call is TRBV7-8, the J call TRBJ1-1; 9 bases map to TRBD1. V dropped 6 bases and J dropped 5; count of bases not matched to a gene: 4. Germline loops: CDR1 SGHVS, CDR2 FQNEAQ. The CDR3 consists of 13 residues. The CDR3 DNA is TGTGCCAGCAGGTACAGGGGGCGGACTGAAGCTTTCTTT. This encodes CASRYRGRTEAFF.

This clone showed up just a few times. CDR3 bases: TGTGCCAGCATGGGGACTAGCGTAGATGAGCAGTTCTTC. Translation gives CASMGTSVDEQFF. V is TRBV2 and J is TRBJ2-1; 10 positions agree with TRBD2. In germline, CDR1 is SNHLY, CDR2 FYNNEI. This CDR3 comprises 13 residues. The junction had 5 bases not matched to a gene; V was cut back by 7 bases and J by 8 bases.

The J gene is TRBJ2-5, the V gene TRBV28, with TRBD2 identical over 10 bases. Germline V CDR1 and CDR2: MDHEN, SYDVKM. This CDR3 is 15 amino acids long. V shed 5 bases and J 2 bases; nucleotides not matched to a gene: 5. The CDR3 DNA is TGTGCCAGCAGTCTACTAGCGGGGCTTCAAGAGACCCAGTACTTC. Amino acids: CASSLLAGLQETQYF.

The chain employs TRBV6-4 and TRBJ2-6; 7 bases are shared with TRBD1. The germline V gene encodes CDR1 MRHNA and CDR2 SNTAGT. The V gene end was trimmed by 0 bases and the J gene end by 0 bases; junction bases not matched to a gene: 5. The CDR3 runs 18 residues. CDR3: CASSDSYRGHSGANVLTF. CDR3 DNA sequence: TGTGCCAGCAGTGACTCTTACAGGGGCCACTCTGGGGCCAACGTCCTGACTTTC.